These T cell receptor beta chains were read from a single sample in a study of shared clonotypes between healthy human individuals. TCRdb's table, derived via immunoSEQ multiplex PCR, lists solely in-frame clones and lacks some. This sample has over a million clones; approximately 98.5% occur once, and the top ten carry 0.36%. The sequenced sample consisted of naive CD4+ T cells sorted from blood. The source is a man younger than 40 in good health. Both conserved end residues are part of each CDR3. D genes are given only for firm matches. Rows give clone size only sometimes, using once, few, many, or a class for an expanded clone.

clone_size	v_call	d_call	cdr3_length	j_call	cdr3_nt	cdr3_aa
NA	TRBV9	TRBD1	16	TRBJ2-3	TGTGCCAGCAGCGTAAAGGGGGACAGGGGGCGAGATACGCAGTATTTT	CASSVKGDRGRDTQYF
once	TRBV15	TRBD2	17	TRBJ2-2	TGTGCCACCAGCATCGATAGACTAGCGGGAGTACCCGGGGAGCTGTTTTTT	CATSIDRLAGVPGELFF
NA	TRBV2	TRBD2	15	TRBJ2-2	TGTGCCACCAAGGGTGCGGGAGGGCCGAACGGGGAGCTGTTTTTT	CATKGAGGPNGELFF
NA	TRBV4-3	TRBD2	20	TRBJ2-1	TGCGCCAGCAGCCAAGACTTTGCGGGGGGTCTGGGGTCGGGCTACAATGAGCAGTTCTTC	CASSQDFAGGLGSGYNEQFF
NA	TRBV5-5	TRBD2	15	TRBJ2-7	TGTGCCAGCAGCCCAGGACTAGCGGCGACCTACGAGCAGTACTTC	CASSPGLAATYEQYF
NA	TRBV28	NA	13	TRBJ2-3	TGTGCCAGCAGTGTCGAGGGGACAGATACGCAGTATTTT	CASSVEGTDTQYF
NA	TRBV7-9	TRBD2	19	TRBJ2-7	TGTGCCAGCAGCTCCAAGACAGGGGTAAGCGGACTAGCGGGTGCAGTGCAGTACTTC	CASSSKTGVSGLAGAVQYF
NA	TRBV7-9	TRBD1	15	TRBJ2-2	TGTGCCAGCAGCTTAGATGGGACAGGAACCGGGGAGCTGTTTTTT	CASSLDGTGTGELFF
NA	TRBV6-5	NA	13	TRBJ1-5	TGTGCCAGCAGTGCCGGGATCAATCAGCCCCAGCATTTT	CASSAGINQPQHF
once	TRBV29-1	NA	14	TRBJ2-4	TGCAGCGTAACAGGGAGACTAGCCAAAAACATTCAGTACTTC	CSVTGRLAKNIQYF
NA	TRBV6-6	NA	15	TRBJ2-2	TGTGCCAGCAGTTACTCGTCCAGGAACACCGGGGAGCTGTTTTTT	CASSYSSRNTGELFF
NA	TRBV9	TRBD1	16	TRBJ1-1	TGTGCCAGCAGCGGCGGACAGGGCCGGTTTGGCACTGAAGCTTTCTTT	CASSGGQGRFGTEAFF
NA	TRBV5-1	TRBD1	14	TRBJ1-4	TGCGCCAGCAGCTTGGGACAGGGTGGTGAAAAACTGTTTTTT	CASSLGQGGEKLFF
NA	TRBV5-1	NA	14	TRBJ2-5	TGCGCCAGCAGCTTGGCCGTCGGTTTGGAGACCCAGTACTTC	CASSLAVGLETQYF
NA	TRBV19	TRBD2	16	TRBJ2-3	TGTGCCAGTAGTATTTCCCTAGCGGGAAGCACAGATACGCAGTATTTT	CASSISLAGSTDTQYF
once	TRBV18	NA	16	TRBJ2-3	TGTGCCAGCTCACCGGCCCGGCTAGAGTCAGCAGATACGCAGTATTTT	CASSPARLESADTQYF
NA	TRBV19	NA	11	TRBJ2-7	TGTGCCACCATGCGGGAAAACGAGCAGTACTTC	CATMRENEQYF
NA	TRBV18	TRBD2	14	TRBJ2-7	TGTGCCAGCTCACCAGGGGGACTAGTAATGGGGCAGTACTTC	CASSPGGLVMGQYF
NA	TRBV4-1	TRBD1	13	TRBJ2-1	TGCGCCAGCAGCCGGGACAGGGGGCCCCCCACGATCTTC	CASSRDRGPPTIF
NA	TRBV11-2	NA	15	TRBJ1-5	TGTGCCAGCAGCACCAACGGAGCGAGCAATCAGCCCCAGCATTTT	CASSTNGASNQPQHF
NA	TRBV7-2	TRBD2	17	TRBJ2-1	TGTGCCAGCAGCTTAGCCCCTACTAGCGGGAGCTTCGATGAGCAGTTCTTC	CASSLAPTSGSFDEQFF
NA	TRBV9	TRBD2	14	TRBJ2-1	TGTGCCAGCAGCGTTAGCGGGATCTACAATGAGCAGTTCTTC	CASSVSGIYNEQFF
NA	TRBV11-2	NA	12	TRBJ2-7	TGTGCCAGCAGCTTCTCCTACTACGAGCAGTACTTC	CASSFSYYEQYF
NA	TRBV7-2	TRBD2	18	TRBJ2-6	TGTGCCAGCAGCCTACTAGCGGGAGCCACCTCTGGGGCCAACGTCCTGACTTTC	CASSLLAGATSGANVLTF
NA	TRBV6-1	NA	14	TRBJ1-2	TGTGCCACCCTGGTCAATGCAGGGGACTATGGCTACACCTTC	CATLVNAGDYGYTF
NA	TRBV10-2	TRBD1	14	TRBJ1-4	TGCGCCAGCAGTGAAATGACAGGGTCTGGAAAACTGTTTTTT	CASSEMTGSGKLFF
NA	TRBV7-2	NA	13	TRBJ2-7	TGTGCCAGCAGCTTGGTTGGGCTTGGAGAGCAGTACTTC	CASSLVGLGEQYF
NA	TRBV14	NA	13	TRBJ1-2	TGTGCCAGCAGCCAAGATCAGACCTATGGCTACACCTTC	CASSQDQTYGYTF
NA	TRBV19	NA	13	TRBJ1-2	TGTGCCAGTAGTCCGGACGGAAACTATGGCTACACCTTC	CASSPDGNYGYTF
NA	TRBV5-1	NA	14	TRBJ2-3	TGCGCCAGCAGCTTGGTAAGGGGCGCAGATACGCAGTATTTT	CASSLVRGADTQYF
once	TRBV7-2	NA	16	TRBJ2-2	TGTGCCAGCAGCTTAAGGCCGATTGCGAACACCGGGGAGCTGTTTTTT	CASSLRPIANTGELFF
NA	TRBV10-3	NA	14	TRBJ1-4	TGTGCCATCAGTCGTGACAGCGCTAATGAAAAACTGTTTTTT	CAISRDSANEKLFF
once	TRBV9	TRBD2	15	TRBJ2-3	TGTGCCAGCAGCGTTGGGGCGGGAGGAGGTGATACGCAGTATTTT	CASSVGAGGGDTQYF
NA	TRBV7-9	TRBD2	17	TRBJ2-5	TGTGCCAGCAGCTTAGGGGGGCTAGCGGGTTCACCTGGGACCCAGTACTTC	CASSLGGLAGSPGTQYF
NA	TRBV5-4	TRBD1	15	TRBJ1-2	TGTGCCAGCAGGCCCGGGACAGGGGCTAACTATGGCTACACCTTC	CASRPGTGANYGYTF
NA	TRBV14	TRBD2	19	TRBJ2-3	TGTGCCAGCAGCCAAGAGGGACTAGCAGCCGCATTTAGCACAGATACGCAGTATTTT	CASSQEGLAAAFSTDTQYF
NA	TRBV6-1	NA	10	TRBJ2-3	TGTGCCAGCAGTGTCCGTACGCAGTATTTT	CASSVRTQYF